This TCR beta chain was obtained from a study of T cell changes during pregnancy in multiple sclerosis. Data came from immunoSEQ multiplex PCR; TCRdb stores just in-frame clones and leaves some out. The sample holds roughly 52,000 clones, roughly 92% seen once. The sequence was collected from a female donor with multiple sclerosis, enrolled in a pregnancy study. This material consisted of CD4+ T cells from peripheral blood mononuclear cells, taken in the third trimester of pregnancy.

The CDR3 loop is CASSLRGREAKNIQYF. DNA of the CDR3: TGCGCCAGCAGCCTCAGGGGGCGAGAGGCCAAAAACATTCAGTACTTC. This chain uses TRBV5-1 with TRBJ2-4; 8 bases fit TRBD1. The length of the CDR3 is 16 residues. Germline-derived CDR1 and CDR2 are SGHRS and YFSETQ. Trimming at V came to 4 bases and at J to 1 base, leaving 7 bases not matched to a gene.